A selection of T cell receptor beta chains follows, all from one sample in a study of human T cells and chemical hapten exposure. TCRdb ran MiXCR on the RACE reads and lists one entry per CDR3 protein. The data hold 40,000 to 60,000 distinct CDR3 sequences, with about 10% observed a single time. The starting material was whole blood, obtained in connection with sensitization to the hapten diphenylcyclopropenone (DPC). All receptors come from a woman between 50 and 59 years old with alopecia areata. Some clones in this sample may be carry-over from other donors' samples. CDR3s include the opening cysteine and the closing phenylalanine or tryptophan. D genes are given only for firm matches. Size values are once, few and many counts, or a class for expanded clones, and some rows have none.

d_call	v_call	j_call	clone_size	cdr3_aa	cdr3_nt
-	TRBV20-1	TRBJ2-1	many	CSARLYNYNEQFF	TGCAGTGCTAGGTTGTATAACTACAATGAGCAGTTCTTC
-	TRBV20-1	TRBJ2-7	many	CSASIAAFEQYF	TGCAGTGCCTCTATAGCAGCATTTGAGCAGTACTTC
TRBD2	TRBV11-2	TRBJ2-3	many	CASSSTSGFTDTQYF	TGTGCCAGCAGCTCTACTAGCGGATTCACAGATACGCAGTATTTT
TRBD1	TRBV11-2	TRBJ2-2	-	CASSLDAVGQLTGELFF	TGTGCCAGCAGCTTAGACGCGGTGGGACAGCTAACCGGGGAGCTGTTTTTT
-	TRBV14	TRBJ2-2	many	CASSHGFPAELFF	TGTGCCAGCAGCCATGGTTTCCCCGCGGAGCTGTTTTTT
-	TRBV12-3/TRBV12-4	TRBJ1-1	-	CASSLERGSGSEAFF	TGTGCCAGCAGTTTAGAGAGGGGCAGTGGTTCTGAAGCTTTCTTT
TRBD1	TRBV9	TRBJ2-7	many	CASSVEDRSTYEQYF	TGTGCCAGCAGCGTGGAGGACAGGTCTACCTACGAGCAGTACTTC
-	TRBV29-1	TRBJ2-7	few	CSVGNSGEQYF	TGCAGCGTTGGGAATAGCGGCGAGCAGTACTTC
-	TRBV28	TRBJ1-2	many	CASILASGFGYTF	TGTGCCAGCATCCTGGCCTCCGGTTTTGGCTACACCTTC
-	TRBV18	TRBJ1-1	many	CASSPDRKHTEAFF	TGTGCCAGCTCACCCGACAGGAAGCACACTGAAGCTTTCTTT
-	TRBV3-1	TRBJ2-7	few	CASSPHFAEGGYEQYF	TGTGCCAGCAGCCCCCACTTCGCGGAGGGGGGCTACGAGCAGTACTTC
-	TRBV10-3	TRBJ2-7	many	CAISARAYEQYF	TGTGCCATCAGTGCCCGGGCCTACGAGCAGTACTTC
TRBD1	TRBV12-5	TRBJ1-1	many	CASSTSRQGEAFF	TGTGCTAGTTCGACCTCCCGACAGGGAGAAGCTTTCTTT
-	TRBV28	TRBJ2-4	many	CATSFQGLDIQYF	TGTGCCACCAGTTTTCAGGGGTTGGACATTCAGTACTTC
TRBD2	TRBV27	TRBJ2-1	many	CASSFLAGGLQFF	TGTGCCAGCAGTTTTCTAGCGGGGGGACTGCAGTTCTTC
TRBD1	TRBV3-1	TRBJ2-5	many	CASSQVPDRGKKTQYF	TGTGCCAGCAGCCAAGTCCCCGACAGGGGGAAAAAGACCCAGTACTTC
-	TRBV4-2	TRBJ2-5	once	CASSQPLSGLSETQYF	TGTGCCAGCAGCCAACCCCTCTCAGGACTTTCAGAGACCCAGTACTTC
-	TRBV12-3/TRBV12-4	TRBJ2-7	many	CASSFNGYSYEQYF	TGTGCCAGCAGTTTCAACGGTTACTCCTACGAGCAGTACTTC
-	TRBV3-1	TRBJ2-3	-	CASSHPRGATQYF	TGTGCCAGCAGCCATCCCAGGGGGGCTACGCAGTATTTT
TRBD1	TRBV20-1	TRBJ1-1	many	CSADPGDREAFF	TGCAGTGCAGACCCCGGGGACAGAGAAGCTTTCTTT
-	TRBV14	TRBJ2-7	many	CASSRGAAPEQYF	TGTGCCAGCAGCCGTGGGGCAGCGCCAGAGCAGTACTTC
-	TRBV3-1	TRBJ2-2	many	CASSQERTTNTGELFF	TGTGCCAGCAGCCAAGAACGGACAACGAACACCGGGGAGCTGTTTTTT